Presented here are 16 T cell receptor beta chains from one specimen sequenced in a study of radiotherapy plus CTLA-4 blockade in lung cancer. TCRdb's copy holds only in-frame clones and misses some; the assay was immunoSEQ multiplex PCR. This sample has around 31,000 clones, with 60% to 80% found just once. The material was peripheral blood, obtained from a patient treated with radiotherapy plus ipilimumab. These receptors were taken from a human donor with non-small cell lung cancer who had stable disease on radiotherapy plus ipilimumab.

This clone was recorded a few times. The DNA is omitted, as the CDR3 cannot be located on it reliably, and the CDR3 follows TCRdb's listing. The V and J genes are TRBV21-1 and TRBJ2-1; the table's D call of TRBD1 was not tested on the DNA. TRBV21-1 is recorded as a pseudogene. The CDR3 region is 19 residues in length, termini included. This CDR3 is CASSKVGKGTGSQCPEQFF.

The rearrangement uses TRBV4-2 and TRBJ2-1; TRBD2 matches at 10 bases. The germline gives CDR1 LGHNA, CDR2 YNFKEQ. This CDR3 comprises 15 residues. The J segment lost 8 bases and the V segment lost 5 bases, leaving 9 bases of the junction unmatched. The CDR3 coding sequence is TGTGCCAGCAGCTCGAGCGGGGGGGCCTCGCATGAGCAGTTCTTC. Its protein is CASSSSGGASHEQFF.

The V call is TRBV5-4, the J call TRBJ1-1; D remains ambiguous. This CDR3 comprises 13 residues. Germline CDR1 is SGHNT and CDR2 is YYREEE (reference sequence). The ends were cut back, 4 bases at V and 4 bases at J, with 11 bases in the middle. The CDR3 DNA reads TGTGCCAGCAGCCGAGACACTATCACTGAAGCTTTCTTT. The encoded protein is CASSRDTITEAFF.

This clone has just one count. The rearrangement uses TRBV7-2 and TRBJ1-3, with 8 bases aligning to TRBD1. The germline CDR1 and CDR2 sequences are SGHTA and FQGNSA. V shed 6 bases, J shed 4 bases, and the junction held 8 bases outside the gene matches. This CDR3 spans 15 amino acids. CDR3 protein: CASSPWTGPGNTIYF. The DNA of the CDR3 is TGTGCCAGCAGTCCCTGGACAGGGCCCGGAAACACCATATATTTT.

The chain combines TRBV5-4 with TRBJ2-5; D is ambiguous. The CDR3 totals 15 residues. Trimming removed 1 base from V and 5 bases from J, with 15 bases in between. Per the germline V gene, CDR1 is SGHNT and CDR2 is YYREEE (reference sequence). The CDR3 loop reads CASSLYLGGRETQYF. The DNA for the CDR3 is TGTGCCAGCAGCTTGTATCTAGGCGGACGGGAGACCCAGTACTTC.

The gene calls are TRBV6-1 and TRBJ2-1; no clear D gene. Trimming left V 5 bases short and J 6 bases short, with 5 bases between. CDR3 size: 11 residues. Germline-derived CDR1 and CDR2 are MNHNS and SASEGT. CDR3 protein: CASSYSNEQFF. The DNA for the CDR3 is TGTGCCAGCAGTTACAGCAATGAGCAGTTCTTC.

The chain's CDR3 is CASSNDRTEAFF. The DNA for the CDR3 is TGTGCCAGCAGCAACGACAGAACTGAAGCTTTCTTT. The chain carries TRBV6-1 and TRBJ1-1; possibly TRBD1 for D (5 bases). V lost 6 bases and J lost 5, with 10 bases in between. Germline V gives CDR1 MNHNS, CDR2 SASEGT. CDR3 size: 12 residues.

The CDR3 loop reads CASGLVLNTPYEQYF. In DNA form, the CDR3 reads TGTGCTAGTGGTTTGGTACTAAACACTCCTTACGAGCAGTACTTC. This rearrangement joins TRBV12-5 to TRBJ2-5; unclear D gene. The end of the DNA fits TRBJ2-7 better, so the J call may be wrong. The CDR3 has 15 amino acids. Looked up from germline, CDR1 is LGHNT and CDR2 is FRNRAP.

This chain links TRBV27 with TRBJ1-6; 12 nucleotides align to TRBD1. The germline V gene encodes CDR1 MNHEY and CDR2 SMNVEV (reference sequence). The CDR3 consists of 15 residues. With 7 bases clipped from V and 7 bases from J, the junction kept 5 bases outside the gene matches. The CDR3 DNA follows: TGTGCCAGCACGGGACAGGGGGCCGCAAATTCACCCCTCCACTTT. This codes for CASTGQGAANSPLHF.

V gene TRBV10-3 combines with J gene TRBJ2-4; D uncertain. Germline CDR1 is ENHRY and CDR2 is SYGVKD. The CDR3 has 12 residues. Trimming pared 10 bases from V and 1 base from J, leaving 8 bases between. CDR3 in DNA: TGTGCCACGACAAGTGCCAAAAACATTCAGTACTTC. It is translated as CATTSAKNIQYF.

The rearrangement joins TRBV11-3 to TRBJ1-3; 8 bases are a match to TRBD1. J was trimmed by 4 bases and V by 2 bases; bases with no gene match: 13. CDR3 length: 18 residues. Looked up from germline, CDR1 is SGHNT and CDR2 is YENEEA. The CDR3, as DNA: TGTGCCAGCAGCTTACCGCGGGGAGGCAGGGGGCGCGGAAACACCATATATTTT. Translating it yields CASSLPRGGRGRGNTIYF. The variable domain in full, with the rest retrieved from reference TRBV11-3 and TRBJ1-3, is EAGVVQSPRYKIIEKKQPVAFWCNPISGHNTLYWYLQNLGQGPELLIRYENEEAVDDSQLPKDRFSAERLKGVDSTLKIQPAELGDSAVYLCASSLPRGGRGRGNTIYFGEGSWLTVV.

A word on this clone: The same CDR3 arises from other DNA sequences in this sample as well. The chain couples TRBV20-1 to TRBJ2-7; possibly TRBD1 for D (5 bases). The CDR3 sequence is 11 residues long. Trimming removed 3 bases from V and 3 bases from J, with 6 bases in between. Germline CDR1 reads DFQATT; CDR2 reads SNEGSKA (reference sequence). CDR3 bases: TGCAGTGCTAGGGACATCTACGAGCAGTACGTC. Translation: CSARDIYEQYV.

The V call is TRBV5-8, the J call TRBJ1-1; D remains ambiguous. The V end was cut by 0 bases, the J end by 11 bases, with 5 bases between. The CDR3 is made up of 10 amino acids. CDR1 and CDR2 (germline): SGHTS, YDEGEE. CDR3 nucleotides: TGTGCCAGCAGCTTGGAATGGGCTTTCTTT. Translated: CASSLEWAFF.

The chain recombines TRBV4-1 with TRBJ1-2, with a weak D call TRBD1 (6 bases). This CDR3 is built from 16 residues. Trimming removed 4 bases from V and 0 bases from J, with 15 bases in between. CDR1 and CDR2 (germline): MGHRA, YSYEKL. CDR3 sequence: CASSLSPGQTNYGYTF. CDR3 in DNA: TGCGCCAGCAGCCTCTCCCCGGGACAAACTAACTATGGCTACACCTTC.

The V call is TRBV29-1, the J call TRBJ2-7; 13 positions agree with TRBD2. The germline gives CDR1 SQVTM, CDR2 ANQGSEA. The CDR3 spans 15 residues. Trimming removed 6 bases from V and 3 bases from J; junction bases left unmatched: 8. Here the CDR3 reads CSVEILAGGLYEQYF. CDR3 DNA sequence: TGCAGCGTCGAAATACTAGCGGGGGGGCTCTACGAGCAGTACTTC.

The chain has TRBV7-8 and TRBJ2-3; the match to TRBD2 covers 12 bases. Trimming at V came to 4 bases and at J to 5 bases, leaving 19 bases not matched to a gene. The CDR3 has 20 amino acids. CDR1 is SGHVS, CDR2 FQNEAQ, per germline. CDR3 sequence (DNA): TGTGCCAGCAGCTACCGTACTCTAGCGGGGGGGCGACTGGCTATAGATACGCAGTATTTT. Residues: CASSYRTLAGGRLAIDTQYF.